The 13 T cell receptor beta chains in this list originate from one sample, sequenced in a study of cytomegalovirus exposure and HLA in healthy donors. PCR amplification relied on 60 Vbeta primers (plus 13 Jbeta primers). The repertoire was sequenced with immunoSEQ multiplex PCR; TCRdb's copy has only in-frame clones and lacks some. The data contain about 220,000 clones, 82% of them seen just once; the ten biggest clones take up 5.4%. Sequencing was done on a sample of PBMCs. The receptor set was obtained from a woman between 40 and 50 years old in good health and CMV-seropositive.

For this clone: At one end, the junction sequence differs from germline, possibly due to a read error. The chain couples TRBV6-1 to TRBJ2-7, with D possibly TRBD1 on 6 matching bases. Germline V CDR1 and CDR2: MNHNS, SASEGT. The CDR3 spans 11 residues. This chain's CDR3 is CASTGAYGQYF. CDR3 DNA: TGTGCCAGCACAGGGGCCTACGGGCAGTACTTC.

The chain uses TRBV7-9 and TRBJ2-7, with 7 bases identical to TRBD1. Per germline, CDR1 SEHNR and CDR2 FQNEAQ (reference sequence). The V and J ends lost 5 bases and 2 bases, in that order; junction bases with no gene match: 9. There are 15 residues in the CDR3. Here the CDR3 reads CASSPPGQDAYEQYF. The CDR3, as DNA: TGTGCCAGCAGCCCCCCTGGACAGGATGCCTACGAGCAGTACTTC.

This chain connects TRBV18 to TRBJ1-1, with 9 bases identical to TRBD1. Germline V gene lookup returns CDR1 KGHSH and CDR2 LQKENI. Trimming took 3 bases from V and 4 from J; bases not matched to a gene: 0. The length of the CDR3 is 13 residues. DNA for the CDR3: TGTGCCAGCTCACCGACAGGGGGCACTGAAGCTTTCTTT. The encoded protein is CASSPTGGTEAFF. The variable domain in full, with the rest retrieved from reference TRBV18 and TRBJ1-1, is NAGVMQNPRHLVRRRGQEARLRCSPMKGHSHVYWYRQLPEEGLKFMVYLQKENIIDESGMPKERFSAEFPKEGPSILRIQQVVRGDSAAYFCASSPTGGTEAFFGQGTRLTVV.

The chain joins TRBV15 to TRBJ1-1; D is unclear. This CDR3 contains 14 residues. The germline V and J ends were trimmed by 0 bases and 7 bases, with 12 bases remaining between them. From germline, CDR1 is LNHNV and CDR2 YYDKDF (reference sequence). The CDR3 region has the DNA TGTGCCACCAGCAGAGATTTGGCGAGCGGTGAAGCTTTCTTT. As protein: CATSRDLASGEAFF.

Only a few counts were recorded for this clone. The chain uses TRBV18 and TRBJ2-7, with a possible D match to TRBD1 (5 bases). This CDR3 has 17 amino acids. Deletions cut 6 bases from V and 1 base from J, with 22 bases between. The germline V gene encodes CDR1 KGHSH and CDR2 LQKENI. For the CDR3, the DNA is TGTGCCAGCTCCCTCCTTGGGGATCCCGGACAATCCTACGAGCAGTACTTC. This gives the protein CASSLLGDPGQSYEQYF.

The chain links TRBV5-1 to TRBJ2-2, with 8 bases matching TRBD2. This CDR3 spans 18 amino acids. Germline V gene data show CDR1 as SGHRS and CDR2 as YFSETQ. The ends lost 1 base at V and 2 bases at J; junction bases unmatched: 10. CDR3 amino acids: CASSLRGSGGPNTGELFF. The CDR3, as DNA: TGCGCCAGCAGCTTGAGAGGAAGCGGGGGACCCAACACCGGGGAGCTGTTTTTT. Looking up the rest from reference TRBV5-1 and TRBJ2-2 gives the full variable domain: KAGVTQTPRYLIKTRGQQVTLSCSPISGHRSVSWYQQTPGQGLQFLFEYFSETQRNKGNFPGRFSGRQFSNSRSEMNVSTLELGDSALYLCASSLRGSGGPNTGELFFGEGSRLTVL.

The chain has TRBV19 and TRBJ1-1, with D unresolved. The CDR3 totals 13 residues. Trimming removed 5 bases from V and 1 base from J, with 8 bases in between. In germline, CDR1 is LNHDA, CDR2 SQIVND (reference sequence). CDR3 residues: CASSQRQNTEAFF. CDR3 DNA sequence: TGTGCCAGTAGTCAGCGGCAGAACACTGAAGCTTTCTTT.

CDR3 sequence (DNA): TGTGCCAGCAGCCGATGGGAAAGGGACAGGGGAACTCCTGGAAACACCATATATTTT. Translation gives CASSRWERDRGTPGNTIYF. J is TRBJ1-3 and V is TRBV11-2, with 10 positions matching TRBD1. Germline V gene sequence: CDR1 SGHAT, CDR2 FQNNGV. There are 19 residues in the CDR3. V lost 5 bases, J lost 2 bases, and 15 bases stayed unmatched.

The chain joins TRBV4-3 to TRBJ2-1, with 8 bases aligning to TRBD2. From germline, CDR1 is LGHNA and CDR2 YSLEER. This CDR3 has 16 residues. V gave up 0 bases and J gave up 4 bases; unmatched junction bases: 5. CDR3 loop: CASSQDAAGGYNEQFF. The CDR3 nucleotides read TGCGCCAGCAGCCAAGATGCGGCGGGGGGATACAATGAGCAGTTCTTC.

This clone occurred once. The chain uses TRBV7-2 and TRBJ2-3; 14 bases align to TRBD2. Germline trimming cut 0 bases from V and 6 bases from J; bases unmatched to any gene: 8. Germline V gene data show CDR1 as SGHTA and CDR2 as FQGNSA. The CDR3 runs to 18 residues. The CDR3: CASSLAPGLAGVADTQYF. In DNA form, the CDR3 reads TGTGCCAGCAGCTTAGCACCGGGACTAGCGGGGGTGGCGGATACGCAGTATTTT.

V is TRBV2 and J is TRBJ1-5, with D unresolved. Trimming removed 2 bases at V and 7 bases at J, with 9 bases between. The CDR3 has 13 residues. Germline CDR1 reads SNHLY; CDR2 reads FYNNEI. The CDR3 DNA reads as TGTGCCAGCAGTGAAAACCGGGGACAGCCCCAGCATTTT. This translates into CASSENRGQPQHF.

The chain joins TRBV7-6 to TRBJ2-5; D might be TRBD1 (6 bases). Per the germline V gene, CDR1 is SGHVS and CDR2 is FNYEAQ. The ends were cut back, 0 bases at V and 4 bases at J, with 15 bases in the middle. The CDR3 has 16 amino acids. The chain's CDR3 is CASSLASGRGSETQYF. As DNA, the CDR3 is TGTGCCAGCAGCTTAGCGAGCGGCAGGGGATCAGAGACCCAGTACTTC.

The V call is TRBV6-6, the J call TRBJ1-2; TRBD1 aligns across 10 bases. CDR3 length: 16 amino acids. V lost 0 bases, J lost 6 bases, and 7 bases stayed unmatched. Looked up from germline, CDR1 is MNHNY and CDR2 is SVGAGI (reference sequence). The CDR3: CASSYSNRQGADGYTF. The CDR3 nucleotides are TGTGCCAGCAGTTACTCGAATAGACAGGGGGCTGATGGCTACACCTTC.